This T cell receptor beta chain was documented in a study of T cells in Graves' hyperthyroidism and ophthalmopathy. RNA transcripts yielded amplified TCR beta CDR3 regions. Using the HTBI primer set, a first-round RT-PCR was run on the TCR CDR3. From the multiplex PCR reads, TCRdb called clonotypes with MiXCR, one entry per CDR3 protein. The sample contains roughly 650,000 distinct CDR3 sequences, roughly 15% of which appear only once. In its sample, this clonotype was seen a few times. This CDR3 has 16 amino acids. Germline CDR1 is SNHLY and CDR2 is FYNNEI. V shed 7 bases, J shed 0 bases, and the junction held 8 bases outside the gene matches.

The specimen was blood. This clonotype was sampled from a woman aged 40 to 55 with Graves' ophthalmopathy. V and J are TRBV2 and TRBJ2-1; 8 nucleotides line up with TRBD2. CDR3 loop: CASNPSGSSSYNEQFF. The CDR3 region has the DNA TGTGCCAGCAATCCTAGCGGGTCGAGCTCCTACAATGAGCAGTTCTTC.